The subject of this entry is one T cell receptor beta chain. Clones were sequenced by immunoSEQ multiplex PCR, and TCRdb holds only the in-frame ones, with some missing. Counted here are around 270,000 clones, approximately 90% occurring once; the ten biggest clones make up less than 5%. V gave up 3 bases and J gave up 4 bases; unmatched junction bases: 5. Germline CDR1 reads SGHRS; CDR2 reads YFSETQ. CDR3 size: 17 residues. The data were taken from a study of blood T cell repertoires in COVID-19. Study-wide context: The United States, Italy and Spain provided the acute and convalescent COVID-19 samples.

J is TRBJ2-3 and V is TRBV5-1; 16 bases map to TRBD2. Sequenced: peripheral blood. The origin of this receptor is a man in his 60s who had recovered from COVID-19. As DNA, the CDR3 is TGCGCCAGCAGCTGGGGACTAGCGGGGGGGCCCGCAGATACGCAGTATTTT. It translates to CASSWGLAGGPADTQYF.